The sequence of this T cell receptor (beta chain) was determined in a study of blood T cell repertoires in COVID-19. In the study overall: Researchers got acute and convalescent COVID-19 samples from the United States, Italy and Spain.

Per the authors' pipeline: Estimates of nucleated cell counts were drawn from the amplification of reference gene primers. The repertoire was sequenced with immunoSEQ multiplex PCR; TCRdb's copy has only in-frame clones and lacks some. The V and J calls and clone size were taken over from that table, and D and trimming were inferred from the DNA. The table has fewer than 500,000 clones, 85% to 90% seen once; the top ten hold 0.95% to 1.3%. V was trimmed by 0 bases and J by 7 bases, leaving 19 bases between them. Germline assignment: CDR1 GTSNPN and CDR2 SVGIG (reference sequence). This CDR3 spans 16 amino acids.

The sample comprised PBMCs or T cells enriched from blood (not recorded which). V and J are TRBV30 and TRBJ1-5, with D perhaps TRBD1 (6 bases). The origin of this receptor is a man between 25 and 39 years old who had recovered from COVID-19. DNA for the CDR3: TGTGCCTGGAGTGTGGGGTCAGGGGTTCTAGGGCAGCCCCAGCATTTT. The encoded protein is CAWSVGSGVLGQPQHF.